The clone carrying this T cell receptor beta chain was detected many times. Antigen: not known. This sample was included in a study of T-cell reconstitution after alpha-beta-depleted transplantation in children. Findings and caveats of the study: Diversity and T-cell counts at one year after transplant derived mostly from new T cells. Reportedly, alpha-beta T cells present about two months post-transplant originated from several hundred expanded clones of graft origin.

Germline V gene lookup returns CDR1 MDHEN and CDR2 SYDVKM. With 9 bases clipped from V and 8 bases from J, the junction kept 16 bases outside the gene matches. The CDR3 runs to 16 residues. A TCRbeta library incorporating unique molecular identifiers was prepared. TCRdb re-called the PCR reads through MiXCR, storing one row per CDR3 protein. This table holds under 300,000 distinct CDR3 sequences, approximately 10% found once. This sequence joins TRBV28 and TRBJ2-1; 10 positions match TRBD2. This clonotype was obtained from a male patient aged 2 to 9 who had a stem cell transplant for chronic granulomatous disease, so the T cells may come from the graft donor. Material: peripheral blood, obtained 180 days after TCRalphabeta/CD19-depleted stem cell transplant. This CDR3 is CASSPWLAGVGDEQFF. DNA for the CDR3: TGTGCCAGTTCTCCTTGGCTAGCGGGAGTAGGTGATGAGCAGTTCTTC.